This section outlines one TCR beta chain sequence together with its context. These data are taken from a study of radiotherapy plus CTLA-4 blockade in lung cancer. Trimming cost V 7 bases and J 1 base, with 10 bases left between them. Germline assignment: CDR1 MNHEY and CDR2 SVGAGI. The CDR3 runs 13 residues. Using immunoSEQ multiplex PCR, the repertoire was profiled, and TCRdb retains in-frame clones only, with some absent. The table records about 87,000 clones, around nine tenths of them present only once. This clonotype was obtained from a human donor with non-small cell lung cancer that progressed on radiotherapy plus ipilimumab. The chain employs TRBV6-5 and TRBJ1-1; D may be TRBD1 (5 bases). Specimen: peripheral blood, collected from a patient treated with radiotherapy plus ipilimumab. The CDR3 sequence: CASILRGNTEAFF. CDR3 in DNA: TGTGCCAGCATTTTAAGGGGGAACACTGAAGCTTTCTTT.